The count of the clone carrying this TCR beta chain is one. The entry originates in a study of T cell changes during pregnancy in multiple sclerosis. With V trimmed by 5 bases and J by 1 base, 7 bases remained unmatched. From germline, CDR1 is SGHTA and CDR2 FQGNSA. This CDR3 spans 18 amino acids. The method was immunoSEQ multiplex PCR; TCRdb's version includes in-frame clones alone and lacks a portion of them. The table has over 50,000 clones, around 90% seen once. This TCR was sampled from a female donor in good health, enrolled as a control in a pregnancy study. Specimen: peripheral blood, collected in the first trimester of pregnancy. The chain recombines TRBV7-2 with TRBJ2-3, with 15 bases that match TRBD2. The CDR3 loop reads CASSLGTSGGKGTDTQYF. CDR3 DNA: TGTGCCAGCAGCCTAGGGACTAGCGGGGGGAAGGGCACAGATACGCAGTATTTT.